Listed here are 25 T cell receptor beta chains from one sample, sequenced in a study of OX40 agonist ivuxolimab in advanced cancers. Clones were sequenced by immunoSEQ multiplex PCR, and TCRdb holds only the in-frame ones, with some missing. The data contain about 77,000 clones, roughly 87% of them singletons. Sequencing used CD4+ or CD8+ T cells sorted from blood, obtained in a trial of the OX40 agonist ivuxolimab. The source of these receptors is an adult with an advanced solid tumor such as melanoma, head and neck, liver or kidney cancer.

This clone was detected once. The rearrangement links TRBV27 to TRBJ1-2; 12 bases are shared with TRBD1. CDR1 and CDR2 from the germline V gene are MNHEY and SMNVEV (reference sequence). This CDR3 comprises 15 residues. J lost 7 bases, V lost 4 bases, and 7 bases had no gene match. In nucleotides, the CDR3 is TGTGCCAGCAGTTCCGGGACAGGGGGCGGCTCTGGCTACACCTTC. Encoded protein: CASSSGTGGGSGYTF.

The CDR3 DNA sequence: TGCAGCGTTGTGGCCACCCGATACAATGAGCAGTTCTTC. Translated, it gives CSVVATRYNEQFF. The chain joins TRBV29-1 to TRBJ2-1; D unclear. Trimming removed 4 bases at V and 4 bases at J, with 11 bases between. Germline loops: CDR1 SQVTM, CDR2 ANQGSEA. The CDR3 is 13 amino acids.

The V and J genes are TRBV18 and TRBJ2-2; 7 bases are a match to TRBD1. This CDR3 is built from 14 residues. Trimming took 2 bases from V and 4 from J; bases not matched to a gene: 1. The germline V gene has CDR1 KGHSH and CDR2 LQKENI. CDR3 in DNA: TGTGCCAGCTCACCATCAGGGGGCACCGGGGAGCTGTTTTTT. It translates to CASSPSGGTGELFF.

The chain uses TRBV9 and TRBJ1-4; 10 positions match TRBD1. CDR3 length: 15 residues. Germline loops: CDR1 SGDLS, CDR2 YYNGEE. Trimming at V came to 4 bases and at J to 5 bases, leaving 5 bases not matched to a gene. For the CDR3, the DNA is TGTGCCAGCAGCATCCGGGGACAGGGGAATGAAAAACTGTTTTTT. It is translated as CASSIRGQGNEKLFF.

CDR3 coding DNA: TGTGCCAGCAGCTTATGGGACGTCAATGAGCAGTTCTTC. Amino acids: CASSLWDVNEQFF. The chain couples TRBV7-8 to TRBJ2-1, with D possibly called TRBD1 or TRBD2 (5 bases each). The CDR3 is made up of 13 amino acids. Between the trimmed V and J ends, which lost 2 bases and 6 bases, there was a span of 8 bases. The germline V gene has CDR1 SGHVS and CDR2 FQNEAQ.

The chain is built from TRBV10-2 and TRBJ2-4; 9 bases agree with TRBD1. V lost 5 bases and J lost 6; bases outside the gene matches: 8. The CDR3 is 15 amino acids. Germline CDR1 and CDR2: WSHSY and SAAADI. The CDR3 spells CASSPGTGWINIQYF. The DNA of the CDR3 is TGCGCCAGCAGTCCCGGGACAGGGTGGATAAACATTCAGTACTTC.

The chain is built from TRBV10-1 and TRBJ2-5; 11 bases match TRBD1. The CDR3 runs to 14 residues. The trim removed 4 bases at V and 7 bases at J, leaving 5 bases unmatched. Per germline, CDR1 WNHNN and CDR2 SYGVQD (reference sequence). This chain's CDR3 is CASSGTGGDGTQYF. CDR3 bases: TGCGCCAGCAGTGGGACAGGGGGCGATGGGACCCAGTACTTC.

Only a few counts were recorded for this clone. The chain recombines TRBV29-1 with TRBJ1-1; no reliable D call. Trimming left V 5 bases short and J 3 bases short, with 16 bases between. The CDR3 loop spans 14 amino acids. Germline V gene data show CDR1 as SQVTM and CDR2 as ANQGSEA. CDR3 sequence: CSVLGGRWYTEAFF. DNA of the CDR3: TGCAGCGTTCTAGGTGGAAGGTGGTACACTGAAGCTTTCTTT.

This sequence joins TRBV6-1 and TRBJ1-5; possible D gene TRBD1, 5 bases. V dropped 4 bases and J dropped 5 bases, with 15 bases sitting between them. Germline CDR1 is MNHNS and CDR2 is SASEGT. The CDR3 runs 15 residues. CDR3 coding DNA: TGTGCCAGCAGTGGGGGACGGCGGGTGGATCAGCCCCAGCATTTT. Translation: CASSGGRRVDQPQHF.

The chain uses TRBV27 and TRBJ2-6, with D perhaps given as TRBD1 or TRBD2 (8 bases each). The CDR3 is made up of 16 amino acids. Germline lookup yields CDR1 MNHEY and CDR2 SMNVEV (reference sequence). V lost 4 bases and J 3 bases, leaving 13 bases between the germline ends. The CDR3 sequence is CASSWTGTSGANVLTF. The CDR3 DNA follows: TGTGCCAGCAGTTGGACAGGGACTAGTGGGGCCAACGTCCTGACTTTC. The full variable domain, in which reference TRBV27 and TRBJ2-6 provide the parts outside the CDR3, is EAQVTQNPRYLITVTGKKLTVTCSQNMNHEYMSWYRQDPGLGLRQIYYSMNVEVTDKGDVPEGYKVSRKEKRNFPLILESPSPNQTSLYFCASSWTGTSGANVLTFGAGSRLTVL.

V gene TRBV5-4 combines with J gene TRBJ2-5; D not resolved. Trimming stripped 3 bases from V and 5 bases from J, with 8 bases between. The CDR3 contains 12 residues. The germline V gene has CDR1 SGHNT and CDR2 YYREEE (reference sequence). CDR3 protein: CASSSTKETQYF. CDR3 bases: TGTGCCAGCAGCTCGACAAAGGAGACCCAGTACTTC. The entire variable domain, with the rest obtained from reference TRBV5-4 and TRBJ2-5, is as follows: ETGVTQSPTHLIKTRGQQVTLRCSSQSGHNTVSWYQQALGQGPQFIFQYYREEENGRGNFPPRFSGLQFPNYSSELNVNALELDDSALYLCASSSTKETQYFGPGTRLLVL.

V and J are TRBV30 and TRBJ2-1, with TRBD1 matching 10 bases. Germline CDR1 reads GTSNPN; CDR2 reads SVGIG (reference sequence). The trim removed 7 bases at V and 4 bases at J, leaving 4 bases unmatched. The CDR3 extends over 13 amino acids. The CDR3 spells CAFRDRGYNEQFF. The CDR3 coding sequence is TGTGCCTTCCGGGACAGGGGTTACAATGAGCAGTTCTTC.

The chain carries TRBV5-4 and TRBJ1-5; D remains ambiguous. Per germline, CDR1 SGHNT and CDR2 YYREEE (reference sequence). The germline V and J ends were trimmed by 1 base and 6 bases, with 8 bases remaining between them. The CDR3 has 13 amino acids. CDR3 DNA sequence: TGTGCCAGCAGCTTGCTGGGAAGTCAGCCCCAGCATTTT. Amino acid sequence: CASSLLGSQPQHF.

V usage is TRBV4-3 and J usage is TRBJ1-4; TRBD1 is a possible D gene (5 bases). Deletions cut 0 bases from V and 4 bases from J, with 9 bases between. The CDR3 sequence is 15 residues long. Germline lookup yields CDR1 LGHNA and CDR2 YSLEER. The chain's CDR3 is CASSQEGLNNEKLFF. In DNA form, the CDR3 reads TGCGCCAGCAGCCAAGAGGGACTTAATAATGAAAAACTGTTTTTT.

This rearrangement joins TRBV5-1 to TRBJ2-6; D tentatively fits TRBD1 or TRBD2 (8 bases each). This CDR3 is 17 amino acids long. Germline assignment: CDR1 SGHRS and CDR2 YFSETQ. Trimming left V 4 bases short and J 3 bases short, with 17 bases between. The CDR3 DNA follows: TGCGCCAGCAGCCTCAGGGGGCTAGCGGGTGGGGCCAACGTCCTGACTTTC. As protein: CASSLRGLAGGANVLTF.

This chain uses TRBV5-6 with TRBJ1-5; D ambiguous. The CDR3 is 16 amino acids. Germline values: CDR1 SGHDT, CDR2 YYEEEE. V lost 0 bases and J lost 4, with 14 bases in between. Here the CDR3 reads CASSLGVSRGNQPQHF. The DNA for the CDR3 is TGTGCCAGCAGCTTGGGGGTTTCGCGGGGAAATCAGCCCCAGCATTTT.

V and J are TRBV2 and TRBJ1-5; a weak D match, TRBD1 (6 bases). Germline V gene sequence: CDR1 SNHLY, CDR2 FYNNEI. The CDR3 runs to 13 residues. Trimming shortened V by 6 bases and J by 3 bases, and 9 bases separated the two germline ends. The CDR3 DNA follows: TGTGCCAGCAGGGACAGCTACAATCAGCCCCAGCATTTT. Translated: CASRDSYNQPQHF.

This clone turned up a few times. Other DNA sequences in the sample encode the same CDR3. V usage is TRBV5-1 and J usage is TRBJ2-2; D is uncertain. The CDR3 has 14 residues. CDR1 and CDR2 (germline): SGHRS, YFSETQ. The V end lost 0 bases, the J end lost 1 base, and 4 bases lay between the germline ends. The DNA for the CDR3 is TGCGCCAGCAGCTTGGGACAGAACACCGGGGAGCTGTTTTTT. Translation gives CASSLGQNTGELFF.

This chain joins TRBV15 and TRBJ2-3, with D unresolved. The CDR3 is 15 residues long. Trimming cost V 1 base and J 4 bases, with 12 bases left between them. Germline V gene sequence: CDR1 LNHNV, CDR2 YYDKDF (reference sequence). The CDR3 region is CATSRGGPMADTQYF. The CDR3 DNA reads as TGTGCCACCAGCAGAGGTGGTCCTATGGCAGATACGCAGTATTTT.

The chain links TRBV19 to TRBJ1-4; TRBD1 aligns across 9 bases. The germline V gene encodes CDR1 LNHDA and CDR2 SQIVND (reference sequence). V shed 3 bases and J 2 bases; nucleotides not matched to a gene: 4. The CDR3 runs 16 residues. The CDR3 sequence: CASSIGQGLTNEKLFF. CDR3 nucleotide sequence: TGTGCCAGTAGTATCGGACAGGGGTTGACTAATGAAAAACTGTTTTTT.

This clone showed up just a few times. The rearrangement uses TRBV29-1 and TRBJ2-1, with 7 bases fitting TRBD2. The ends lost 4 bases at V and 9 bases at J; junction bases unmatched: 6. The CDR3 is made up of 12 amino acids. CDR1 and CDR2 from the germline V gene are SQVTM and ANQGSEA. CDR3 in DNA: TGCAGCGTTGGAGTTTGGGGGGGTGAGCAGTTCTTC. Its protein product is CSVGVWGGEQFF.

The V call is TRBV9, the J call TRBJ2-3, with TRBD2 matching 8 bases. CDR3 length: 14 amino acids. Looked up from germline, CDR1 is SGDLS and CDR2 is YYNGEE. V shed 6 bases, J shed 3 bases, and the junction held 6 bases outside the gene matches. The CDR3 sequence is CASTRGASTDTQYF. In DNA, the CDR3 is TGTGCCAGCACGCGGGGGGCATCGACAGATACGCAGTATTTT.

V gene TRBV7-9 combines with J gene TRBJ1-2, with D possibly being TRBD1 (6 bases). Trimming stripped 3 bases from V and 6 bases from J, with 11 bases between. Germline V CDR1 and CDR2: SEHNR, FQNEAQ (reference sequence). This CDR3 is 13 amino acids long. The CDR3 loop reads CASSFYRTDGYTF. CDR3 coding DNA: TGTGCCAGCAGCTTTTACAGGACAGATGGCTACACCTTC. The variable domain in full, with the rest retrieved from reference TRBV7-9 and TRBJ1-2, is DTGVSQNPRHKITKRGQNVTFRCDPISEHNRLYWYRQTLGQGPEFLTYFQNEAQLEKSRLLSDRFSAERPKGSFSTLEIQRTEQGDSAMYLCASSFYRTDGYTFGSGTRLTVV.

V usage is TRBV30 and J usage is TRBJ2-7, with D perhaps being TRBD1 or TRBD2 (5 bases each). V was trimmed by 8 bases and J by 3 bases, leaving 11 bases between them. Germline CDR1 reads GTSNPN; CDR2 reads SVGIG (reference sequence). The CDR3 spans 11 residues. CDR3: CARRDHYEQYF. In DNA, the CDR3 is TGTGCCCGTAGGGACCACTACGAGCAGTACTTC.

The gene calls are TRBV5-4 and TRBJ2-3; TRBD2 is a possible D gene (5 bases). V shed 2 bases and J shed 4 bases, with 14 bases lying between them. The CDR3 has 15 residues. Germline V gene data show CDR1 as SGHNT and CDR2 as YYREEE (reference sequence). CDR3: CASSFPSRSSDTQYF. CDR3 bases: TGTGCCAGCAGCTTTCCTAGCCGCTCTTCAGATACGCAGTATTTT.